What follows are 2 T cell receptor beta chains derived from one specimen sequenced in a study of blood T cell repertoires in COVID-19 (dated by TCRdb to between 2020 and 2021). The method behind the library was the immunoSEQ multiplex PCR assay. What TCRdb holds here is the immuneACCESS table cut down to in-frame rearrangements. Part of the clones is not present; checked against another copy, under half of the missing clones reflect an unresolved V gene, and the others are unexplained. This sample holds roughly 300,000 clones; 75% to 85% were observed only once. 7.2% of the sample is in the top ten clones. Input material: peripheral blood. The receptor set was obtained from a human donor in a cohort sampled during active COVID-19.

This sequence joins TRBV24-1 and TRBJ2-6, with D perhaps TRBD1 (5 bases). CDR3 size: 16 residues. The germline V gene has CDR1 KGHDR and CDR2 SFDVKD. V gave up 3 bases and J gave up 4 bases, with 12 bases separating them. DNA for the CDR3: TGTGCCACCAGTGATCCCCAGGGCACGGGGGCCAACGTCCTGACTTTC. Its translation is CATSDPQGTGANVLTF.

The gene calls are TRBV9 and TRBJ1-3, with a weak D call TRBD1 (6 bases). The CDR3 covers 17 residues. Trimming took 4 bases from V and 0 from J, leaving 17 bases between them. Germline CDR1 SGDLS, CDR2 YYNGEE. The CDR3 sequence is CASSPRYGQSSGNTIYF. The CDR3 bases are TGTGCCAGCAGCCCCCGATACGGACAGTCCTCTGGAAACACCATATATTTT. Full variable domain (rest looked up from reference TRBV9 and TRBJ1-3): DSGVTQTPKHLITATGQRVTLRCSPRSGDLSVYWYQQSLDQGLQFLIQYYNGEERAKGNILERFSAQQFPDLHSELNLSSLELGDSALYFCASSPRYGQSSGNTIYFGEGSWLTVV.